The clone carrying this T cell receptor beta chain has more than one count but fewer than ten. TCRdb itself ran the RT-PCR reads through MiXCR, one entry per CDR3 protein. The table includes under 200,000 distinct CDR3 sequences, approximately 25% detected once. This sample was taken from a study of patients and donors after allogeneic stem cell transplantation. V lost 4 bases, J lost 0 bases, and 15 bases stayed unmatched. The CDR3 length is 20 residues. CDR1 MNHEY and CDR2 SVGAGI come from the germline V gene. The chain employs TRBV6-5 and TRBJ2-2, with 9 bases identical to TRBD2. The specimen sequenced was blood, either unsorted or a sorted T cell fraction (not recorded which). The TCR sequence derives from a human donor who was either an allogeneic HSCT recipient or a stem cell or donor lymphocyte infusion donor (not recorded which). It is not recorded whose cells these are; they may come from a transplant donor. The CDR3 protein is CASSSEAGGYLTTNTGELFF. CDR3 sequence (DNA): TGTGCCAGCAGTTCAGAAGCGGGGGGCTACCTCACTACGAACACCGGGGAGCTGTTTTTT.